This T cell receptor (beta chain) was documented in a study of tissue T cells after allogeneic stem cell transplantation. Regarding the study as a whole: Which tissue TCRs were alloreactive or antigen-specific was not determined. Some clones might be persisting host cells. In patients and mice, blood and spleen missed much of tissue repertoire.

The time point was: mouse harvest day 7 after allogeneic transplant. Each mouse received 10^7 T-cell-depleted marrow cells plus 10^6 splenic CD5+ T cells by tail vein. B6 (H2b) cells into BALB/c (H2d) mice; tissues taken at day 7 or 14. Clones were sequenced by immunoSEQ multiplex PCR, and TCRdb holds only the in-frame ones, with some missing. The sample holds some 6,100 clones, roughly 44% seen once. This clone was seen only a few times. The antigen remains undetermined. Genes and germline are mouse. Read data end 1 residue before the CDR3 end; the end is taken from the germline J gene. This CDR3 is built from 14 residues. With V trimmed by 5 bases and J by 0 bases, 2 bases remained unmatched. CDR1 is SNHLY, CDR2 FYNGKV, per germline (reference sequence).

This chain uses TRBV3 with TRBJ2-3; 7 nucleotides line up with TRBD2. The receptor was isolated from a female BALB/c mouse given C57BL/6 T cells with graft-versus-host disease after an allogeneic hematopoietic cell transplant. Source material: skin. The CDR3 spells CASSRTGSAETLYF. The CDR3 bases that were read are TGTGCCAGCAGCCGGACTGGTAGTGCAGAAACGCTGTAT.